Below are 9 T cell receptor beta chains sequenced from a single sample in a study of T cells in Graves' hyperthyroidism and ophthalmopathy. Regions amplified from RNA transcripts were the TCR beta CDR3 regions. The study used the HTBI primer set for a first-round RT-PCR of the TCR CDR3. TCRdb analysed the multiplex PCR reads with MiXCR anew, one entry per CDR3 protein. Among approximately 600,000 distinct CDR3 sequences listed, around 14% were seen once. The source material was blood. The source is a woman under 30 with Graves' ophthalmopathy.

V gene TRBV19 combines with J gene TRBJ1-5; D is uncertain. Germline V gene data show CDR1 as LNHDA and CDR2 as SQIVND (reference sequence). The germline V and J ends were trimmed by 1 base and 5 bases, with 12 bases remaining between them. This CDR3 region has 15 residues. The CDR3 region has the DNA TGTGCCAGTAGTATAGGGGGTCAGCCTCATCAGCCCCAGCATTTT. Translation: CASSIGGQPHQPQHF.

The J gene is TRBJ2-3, the V gene TRBV14; D gene unclear. The V and J ends lost 0 bases and 4 bases respectively, with 8 bases between them. This CDR3 has 14 residues. Germline-derived CDR1 and CDR2 are SGHDN and FVKESK. The chain's CDR3 is CASSQDLGPDTQYF. The CDR3 DNA is TGTGCCAGCAGCCAAGATTTAGGACCAGATACGCAGTATTTT.

V usage is TRBV7-9 and J usage is TRBJ1-3, with a weak D call TRBD1 (6 bases). The germline V and J ends were trimmed by 1 base and 0 bases, with 10 bases remaining between them. There are 16 residues in the CDR3. Germline CDR1 reads SEHNR; CDR2 reads FQNEAQ (reference sequence). The CDR3 region is CASSLGQGTSGNTIYF. The CDR3 DNA is TGTGCCAGCAGCTTAGGGCAGGGGACCTCTGGAAACACCATATATTTT.

This chain joins TRBV6-2 or TRBV6-3 and TRBJ1-5; 11 bases agree with TRBD1. CDR1 is MNHEY and CDR2 is SVGEGT in the germline V gene. This CDR3 has 17 amino acids. V lost 8 bases and J lost 0; bases outside the gene matches: 9. The CDR3 sequence is CASRRGGTGGSNQPQHF. CDR3 coding DNA: TGTGCCAGCCGCCGAGGGGGGACAGGGGGTAGCAATCAGCCCCAGCATTTT.

This clonotype was found many times. The V call is TRBV28, the J call TRBJ1-4, with D perhaps TRBD1 (5 bases). CDR3 length equals 13 residues. V lost 3 bases to trimming and J lost 7 bases, with 9 bases between them. The germline gives CDR1 MDHEN, CDR2 SYDVKM. Here the CDR3 reads CASSFQGFEKLFF. CDR3 in DNA: TGTGCCAGCAGTTTTCAGGGTTTTGAAAAACTGTTTTTT.

This clonotype showed up many times. The chain couples TRBV7-8 to TRBJ2-7; possibly TRBD2 for D (6 bases). There are 15 residues in the CDR3. The germline V gene has CDR1 SGHVS and CDR2 FQNEAQ. The V gene lost 6 bases and the J gene lost 0 bases, with 15 bases spanning the gap. CDR3 nucleotide sequence: TGTGCCAGCAGGAGACGGGAGAGACCCTCCTACGAGCAGTACTTC. Translation gives CASRRRERPSYEQYF. Full variable domain (rest looked up from reference TRBV7-8 and TRBJ2-7): GAGVSQSPRYKVAKRGQDVALRCDPISGHVSLFWYQQALGQGPEFLTYFQNEAQLDKSGLPSDRFFAERPEGSVSTLKIQRTQQEDSAVYLCASRRRERPSYEQYFGPGTRLTVT.

The table lists this clonotype with many counts. The CDR3: CASSVAPTSSSTDTQYF. The CDR3 region has the DNA TGTGCCAGCAGCGTAGCCCCGACTAGCAGCAGCACAGATACGCAGTATTTT. The chain couples TRBV7-3 to TRBJ2-3; 7 bases agree with TRBD2. With 5 bases clipped from V and 0 bases from J, the junction kept 11 bases outside the gene matches. The CDR3 runs 17 residues. Germline V gene sequence: CDR1 SGHTA, CDR2 FQGTGA.

This clonotype showed up many times. J is TRBJ2-7 and V is TRBV7-9; 8 bases line up with TRBD1. This CDR3 has 14 amino acids. Germline V lookup: CDR1 SEHNR, CDR2 FQNEAQ (reference sequence). With 4 bases clipped from V and 5 bases from J, the junction kept 7 bases outside the gene matches. CDR3 loop: CASSSPRGRNEQYF. The CDR3 DNA reads as TGTGCCAGCAGCTCCCCCAGGGGGCGAAACGAGCAGTACTTC.

The table lists this clonotype with many counts. This rearrangement joins TRBV28 to TRBJ2-1; D is perhaps TRBD1 or TRBD2 (5 bases each). V was clipped by 7 bases and J by 3 bases, with 13 bases between them. This CDR3 comprises 14 residues. Germline-derived CDR1 and CDR2 are MDHEN and SYDVKM. CDR3 coding DNA: TGTGCCAGCACCGCCGGGACCTTCTACAATGAGCAGTTCTTC. Translating it yields CASTAGTFYNEQFF.